The 5 T cell receptor beta chains in this list originate from one sample, sequenced in a study of T cell responses to AZD1222 COVID-19 vaccine (dated by TCRdb to the early 2020s). The meaning of the sample's time point label: baseline before first vaccination. Receptor libraries were prepared by the immunoSEQ multiplex PCR assay. Drawn from immuneACCESS, this table holds only the in-frame rearrangements with V and J called that TCRdb kept. Clones are partly lost; checked studies trace under half to an unresolved V gene and leave the rest unexplained. This sample is represented by about 87,000 clones; about 90% of them were singletons. Together, the top ten hold more than 7.5% of the sample. The material was peripheral blood, obtained on day 0 of AZD1222 vaccination. The receptor source for this set is an adult in good health.

Written as DNA, the CDR3 is TGTGCCAGCAGTTACTCGACCCCCTCTGGAAACACCATATATTTT. This gives the protein CASSYSTPSGNTIYF. The chain uses TRBV6-5 and TRBJ1-3; D ambiguous. From germline, CDR1 is MNHEY and CDR2 SVGAGI. The V and J ends lost 0 bases and 0 bases respectively, with 6 bases between them. This CDR3 has 15 amino acids.

In the case of this clone: Relative to the germline gene, one junction end is altered; a read error may explain this. The chain combines TRBV30 with TRBJ1-2; 8 positions match TRBD1. CDR1 GTSNPN and CDR2 SVGIG come from the germline V gene (reference sequence). This CDR3 has 17 amino acids. The CDR3 DNA reads as TGTGCTTGGAGGGAGGCCGCGGGGCCGACAGGGGATTATGGCTACACCTTC. Protein: CAWREAAGPTGDYGYTF.

The chain employs TRBV5-4 and TRBJ1-1; D uncertain. This CDR3 region has 15 residues. Deletions cut 2 bases from V and 7 bases from J, with 18 bases between. From germline, CDR1 is SGHNT and CDR2 YYREEE (reference sequence). The CDR3 DNA reads as TGTGCCAGCAGCTTCGCCCCCCTCAGCGGGCGTGAAGCTTTCTTT. Its protein product is CASSFAPLSGREAFF. The full variable domain, in which reference TRBV5-4 and TRBJ1-1 provide the parts outside the CDR3, is ETGVTQSPTHLIKTRGQQVTLRCSSQSGHNTVSWYQQALGQGPQFIFQYYREEENGRGNFPPRFSGLQFPNYSSELNVNALELDDSALYLCASSFAPLSGREAFFGQGTRLTVV.

The rearrangement joins TRBV5-4 to TRBJ2-1, with 15 positions matching TRBD2. The germline V gene has CDR1 SGHNT and CDR2 YYREEE (reference sequence). With V trimmed by 4 bases and J by 4 bases, 6 bases remained unmatched. CDR3 length: 17 amino acids. The CDR3 loop reads CASSAGLAGGYYNEQFF. The CDR3 DNA reads as TGTGCCAGCAGCGCTGGACTAGCGGGGGGGTATTACAATGAGCAGTTCTTC. The full variable domain, with the rest looked up from reference TRBV5-4 and TRBJ2-1, is ETGVTQSPTHLIKTRGQQVTLRCSSQSGHNTVSWYQQALGQGPQFIFQYYREEENGRGNFPPRFSGLQFPNYSSELNVNALELDDSALYLCASSAGLAGGYYNEQFFGPGTRLTVL.

The chain uses TRBV5-1 and TRBJ1-4, with D unresolved. The germline CDR1 and CDR2 sequences are SGHRS and YFSETQ. The CDR3 consists of 14 residues. Trimming shortened V by 2 bases and J by 8 bases, and 13 bases separated the two germline ends. CDR3 sequence: CASSLSLGEEKLFF. In DNA, the CDR3 is TGCGCCAGCAGCTTATCGCTCGGGGAAGAAAAACTGTTTTTT.